The 26 T cell receptor beta chains reported below all come from one sample, sequenced in a study of blood T cell repertoires in COVID-19. Libraries were prepared by immunoSEQ multiplex PCR; TCRdb keeps only in-frame clonotypes and omits some of them. The sample shows more than 200,000 clones, 88% of them seen only once. Sequenced: PBMCs or T cells enriched from blood (not recorded which). These receptors all come from a young woman who had been exposed to COVID-19.

The CDR3 coding sequence is TGTGCCAGCAACCCGACAGGGTCTAACTATGGCTACACCTTC. Its translation is CASNPTGSNYGYTF. The rearrangement joins TRBV9 to TRBJ1-2; 7 positions match TRBD1. The CDR3 consists of 14 residues. From germline, CDR1 is SGDLS and CDR2 YYNGEE. J gave up 0 bases and V 6 bases, and 5 bases lay outside the gene matches.

In the case of this clone: The identical CDR3 is also encoded by other nucleotide sequences in the sample. The chain links TRBV5-1 to TRBJ1-1; weak D call: TRBD1 (5 bases). Germline CDR1 is SGHRS and CDR2 is YFSETQ. The CDR3 length is 13 residues. The V and J ends lost 1 base and 2 bases respectively, with 6 bases between them. For the CDR3, the DNA is TGCGCCAGCAGCTTGCAGGGTAACACTGAAGCTTTCTTT. It translates to CASSLQGNTEAFF. Complete variable domain (other parts from reference TRBV5-1 and TRBJ1-1): KAGVTQTPRYLIKTRGQQVTLSCSPISGHRSVSWYQQTPGQGLQFLFEYFSETQRNKGNFPGRFSGRQFSNSRSEMNVSTLELGDSALYLCASSLQGNTEAFFGQGTRLTVV.

The CDR3 spells CASSKTGGEEKLFF. In DNA form, the CDR3 reads TGTGCCAGCAGCAAGACAGGGGGAGAGGAAAAACTGTTTTTT. The chain couples TRBV5-6 to TRBJ1-4, with TRBD1 matching 9 bases. The trim removed 4 bases at V and 8 bases at J, leaving 6 bases unmatched. Germline V lookup: CDR1 SGHDT, CDR2 YYEEEE. This CDR3 region has 14 residues.

The chain combines TRBV19 with TRBJ2-3; the D gene is possibly TRBD2 (6 bases). Trimming took 3 bases from V and 10 from J, leaving 17 bases between them. The CDR3 is 14 residues long. CDR1 is LNHDA and CDR2 is SQIVND in the germline V gene (reference sequence). Here the CDR3 DNA reads TGTGCCAGTAGTATTACGGGACTCAGTTACTCGCAGTATTTT. This sequence encodes CASSITGLSYSQYF.

This clone has a single count. V usage is TRBV5-1 and J usage is TRBJ2-7; the D gene is possibly TRBD1 (5 bases). The CDR3 totals 13 residues. V lost 2 bases, J lost 2 bases, and 8 bases lay in between. Germline assignment: CDR1 SGHRS and CDR2 YFSETQ. In DNA form, the CDR3 reads TGCGCCAGCAGCTTCGACAGTACCTACGAGCAGTACTTC. Translation: CASSFDSTYEQYF. Full variable domain (missing parts from reference TRBV5-1 and TRBJ2-7): KAGVTQTPRYLIKTRGQQVTLSCSPISGHRSVSWYQQTPGQGLQFLFEYFSETQRNKGNFPGRFSGRQFSNSRSEMNVSTLELGDSALYLCASSFDSTYEQYFGPGTRLTVT.

This sequence joins TRBV7-3 and TRBJ2-2; possibly TRBD1 for D (6 bases). CDR3 length: 14 residues. V shed 2 bases and J shed 6 bases, with 10 bases lying between them. The germline CDR1 and CDR2 sequences are SGHTA and FQGTGA. CDR3 sequence: CASSLAGVAGELFF. The CDR3, as DNA: TGTGCCAGCAGCTTAGCAGGGGTGGCCGGGGAGCTGTTTTTT.

The chain links TRBV19 to TRBJ2-3; 7 bases agree with TRBD2. The CDR3 has 15 residues. Trimming at V came to 3 bases and at J to 4 bases, leaving 7 bases not matched to a gene. The germline V gene has CDR1 LNHDA and CDR2 SQIVND (reference sequence). The CDR3 protein is CASSISAGEADTQYF. The DNA for the CDR3 is TGTGCCAGTAGTATCTCTGCGGGAGAGGCAGATACGCAGTATTTT.

The V and J genes are TRBV3-1 (or the pseudogene TRBV3-2) and TRBJ2-3; 14 bases fit TRBD2. The CDR3 covers 16 residues. The germline V gene encodes CDR1 LGHDT and CDR2 YNNKEL (reference sequence). V dropped 4 bases and J dropped 1; count of bases not matched to a gene: 1. The CDR3 bases are TGTGCCAGCAGCCCGGGACTAGCGGGGGGCACAGATACGCAGTATTTT. The encoded protein is CASSPGLAGGTDTQYF.

This clone was counted a few times. The rearrangement uses TRBV11-2 and TRBJ2-5, with a tentative D call TRBD2 (5 bases). Trimming stripped 5 bases from V and 1 base from J, with 8 bases between. Germline CDR1 and CDR2: SGHAT and FQNNGV. The CDR3 extends over 13 amino acids. CDR3 coding DNA: TGTGCCAGCAGCCAGCGGCTCCAAGAGACCCAGTACTTC. It yields the protein CASSQRLQETQYF.

The rearrangement joins TRBV9 to TRBJ1-1, with D uncertain. The CDR3 covers 17 residues. Per germline, CDR1 SGDLS and CDR2 YYNGEE. Trimming removed 0 bases from V and 1 base from J, with 16 bases in between. This CDR3 is CASSVGVGGNKNTEAFF. CDR3 DNA: TGTGCCAGCAGCGTAGGGGTTGGAGGGAACAAGAACACTGAAGCTTTCTTT. Filled out from reference TRBV9 and TRBJ1-1, the complete variable domain reads DSGVTQTPKHLITATGQRVTLRCSPRSGDLSVYWYQQSLDQGLQFLIQYYNGEERAKGNILERFSAQQFPDLHSELNLSSLELGDSALYFCASSVGVGGNKNTEAFFGQGTRLTVV.

The J gene is TRBJ1-1, the V gene TRBV24-1; D unclear. The CDR3 length is 11 residues. Deletions cut 8 bases from V and 10 bases from J, with 13 bases between. CDR1 and CDR2 from the germline V gene are KGHDR and SFDVKD. The CDR3 nucleotides read TGTGCCACCATCGGAGGGCAAGGAGCTTTCTTT. This gives the protein CATIGGQGAFF.

DNA of the CDR3: TGTGCCAGCAGTACAGGGTTGGGAGAGACCCAGTACTTC. Its protein is CASSTGLGETQYF. The chain joins TRBV28 to TRBJ2-5, with D tentatively TRBD1 (6 bases). Germline CDR1 reads MDHEN; CDR2 reads SYDVKM. V was cut by 5 bases and J by 4 bases, with 11 bases left in between. The CDR3 contains 13 residues.

The V call is TRBV30, the J call TRBJ2-5; 7 positions match TRBD1. This CDR3 contains 13 residues. J was trimmed by 5 bases and V by 4 bases; bases with no gene match: 7. Germline CDR1 GTSNPN, CDR2 SVGIG (reference sequence). DNA for the CDR3: TGTGCCTGGAATACAGGGGCCGTGGAGACCCAGTACTTC. Translated, it gives CAWNTGAVETQYF.

The table lists this clone with a count of one. J is TRBJ2-7 and V is TRBV6-5, with D unclear. V lost 7 bases to trimming and J lost 0 bases, with 10 bases between them. From germline, CDR1 is MNHEY and CDR2 SVGAGI. This CDR3 comprises 13 residues. CDR3 in amino acids: CASKRVVSYEQYF. The CDR3 nucleotides read TGTGCCAGCAAACGAGTGGTCTCCTACGAGCAGTACTTC.

J is TRBJ1-1 and V is TRBV9; no reliable D call. The V gene's germline CDR1 is SGDLS and CDR2 YYNGEE. This CDR3 is built from 13 residues. Trimming pared 3 bases from V and 8 bases from J, leaving 14 bases between. The chain's CDR3 is CASSAGAATEAFF. The CDR3 coding sequence is TGTGCCAGCAGCGCCGGAGCGGCTACCGAAGCTTTCTTT.

The genes are TRBV2 and TRBJ1-2; D may be TRBD1 (5 bases). V was clipped by 4 bases and J by 4 bases, with 19 bases between them. Germline V lookup: CDR1 SNHLY, CDR2 FYNNEI. This CDR3 has 16 amino acids. The CDR3 region is CASSGAAGTRGYGYTF. CDR3 DNA: TGTGCCAGCAGTGGGGCTGCGGGGACCCGTGGCTATGGCTACACCTTC.

This rearrangement joins TRBV10-3 to TRBJ1-1; 11 bases align to TRBD1. With 7 bases clipped from V and 5 bases from J, the junction kept 6 bases outside the gene matches. CDR1 is ENHRY and CDR2 is SYGVKD in the germline V gene. The CDR3 covers 14 residues. CDR3 in amino acids: CAITQDRGLTEAFF. DNA of the CDR3: TGTGCCATCACCCAGGACAGGGGGCTTACTGAAGCTTTCTTT.

The chain carries TRBV6-1 and TRBJ1-1, with 7 bases aligning to TRBD1. V trimming: 0 bases; J trimming: 7 bases; junction bases outside the gene matches: 2. The CDR3 is 13 amino acids. CDR1 and CDR2 (germline): MNHNS, SASEGT. CDR3 bases: TGTGCCAGCAGTGAAGCGGGGACAGTTGAAGCTTTCTTT. This gives the protein CASSEAGTVEAFF.

The gene calls are TRBV7-2 and TRBJ2-7; 8 positions agree with TRBD1. CDR1 is SGHTA and CDR2 is FQGNSA in the germline V gene. The CDR3 contains 16 residues. J gave up 2 bases and V 5 bases, and 11 bases lay outside the gene matches. The CDR3 loop is CASSIDWDRPPYEQYF. The DNA for the CDR3 is TGTGCCAGCAGCATTGACTGGGACAGGCCTCCCTACGAGCAGTACTTC.

The V and J genes are TRBV10-3 and TRBJ2-2; 9 bases fit TRBD1. Germline CDR1 and CDR2: ENHRY and SYGVKD. V dropped 8 bases and J dropped 1; count of bases not matched to a gene: 5. The CDR3 contains 15 residues. The CDR3 DNA reads as TGTGCCATCGCGGGACAGGGTCGGAACACCGGGGAGCTGTTTTTT. It translates to CAIAGQGRNTGELFF.

This clone occurred a few times. The chain is built from TRBV12-5 and TRBJ2-1; TRBD2 is a possible D gene (7 bases). Germline CDR1 reads LGHNT; CDR2 reads FRNRAP. V was clipped by 0 bases and J by 9 bases, with 12 bases between them. The CDR3 is 14 residues long. CDR3 sequence (DNA): TGTGCTAGTGGTTTGGTGAGGGAGGGGGGTGAGCAGTTCTTC. Protein: CASGLVREGGEQFF.

This CDR3 is CASSQVSGPGTEAFF. In DNA, the CDR3 is TGTGCCAGCAGCCAAGTGTCAGGCCCGGGAACTGAAGCTTTCTTT. The chain carries TRBV3-1 (or the pseudogene TRBV3-2) and TRBJ1-1; D not certain. The germline V gene has CDR1 LGHDT and CDR2 YNNKEL (reference sequence). The CDR3 runs to 15 residues. The germline V and J ends were trimmed by 1 base and 5 bases, with 14 bases remaining between them.

This clone was seen more than once but under ten times. V gene TRBV7-6 combines with J gene TRBJ2-1; tentatively, D is TRBD1 (5 bases). Looked up from germline, CDR1 is SGHVS and CDR2 is FNYEAQ. Trimming stripped 5 bases from V and 1 base from J, with 9 bases between. This CDR3 contains 14 residues. The CDR3 DNA reads as TGTGCCAGCAGCCCACAGGTTTCCTACAATGAGCAGTTCTTC. This translates into CASSPQVSYNEQFF.

This clone has just one count. The V and J genes are TRBV5-1 and TRBJ2-1, with a tentative D call TRBD1 (5 bases). Per the germline V gene, CDR1 is SGHRS and CDR2 is YFSETQ. The CDR3 extends over 16 amino acids. V lost 0 bases, J lost 4 bases, and 14 bases lay in between. The CDR3 bases are TGCGCCAGCAGCTTGGTTTGGGGCGCGGAGTACAATGAGCAGTTCTTC. Translation gives CASSLVWGAEYNEQFF. Complete variable domain (other parts from reference TRBV5-1 and TRBJ2-1): KAGVTQTPRYLIKTRGQQVTLSCSPISGHRSVSWYQQTPGQGLQFLFEYFSETQRNKGNFPGRFSGRQFSNSRSEMNVSTLELGDSALYLCASSLVWGAEYNEQFFGPGTRLTVL.

The rearrangement joins TRBV21-1 to TRBJ1-4; TRBD1 reflects the table's D call only, with no check against the DNA. TRBV21-1 is flagged as a pseudogene. The CDR3 consists of 15 residues. This chain's CDR3 is CASISKTQTNEKLFF. CDR3 DNA: TGTGCCAGCATCTCCAAGACACAAACTAATGAAAAACTGTTTTTT.

The rearrangement links TRBV30 to TRBJ1-2, with 7 bases identical to TRBD1. Germline lookup yields CDR1 GTSNPN and CDR2 SVGIG (reference sequence). Trimming cost V 0 bases and J 4 bases; bases outside gene matches: 11. This CDR3 contains 16 residues. CDR3 sequence (DNA): TGTGCCTGGAGTGTTGGGACAGTTCTCAACCTCTATGGCTACACCTTC. It is translated as CAWSVGTVLNLYGYTF.